The 29 T cell receptor beta chains in this list originate from one sample, sequenced in a study of regulatory T cells in long-lasting Graves disease. Documented time point: newly diagnosed GD, antithyroid drugs for less than 3 months. Isolated PBMC RNA provided the starting material for the TCR library. Assembly of TCR beta libraries relied on iRepertoire HTBI primers together with Arm-PCR of CDR3 regions. Using its own MiXCR run on the multiplex PCR reads, TCRdb lists one record per CDR3 protein. There are some 600,000 distinct CDR3 sequences in the sample; about 15% occur only once, and 12% lies in the top ten. The data were also submitted as part of a second study, on T cells in Graves' hyperthyroidism and ophthalmopathy.

The material sequenced was peripheral blood mononuclear cells (PBMCs), taken at new diagnosis, from a patient treated with antithyroid drugs. Receptors originate from a young man with Graves disease.

This clonotype was recorded a few times. This chain joins TRBV7-9 and TRBJ1-1; no firm D call. V shed 2 bases and J shed 5 bases, with 9 bases lying between them. Germline assignment: CDR1 SEHNR and CDR2 FQNEAQ (reference sequence). The CDR3 is made up of 13 amino acids. The CDR3 protein is CASSLYFGTEAFF. The CDR3 bases are TGTGCCAGCAGCTTATATTTCGGAACTGAAGCTTTCTTT.

Many counts were recorded for this clonotype. The chain is built from TRBV12-3 or TRBV12-4 and TRBJ2-2; 14 bases are shared with TRBD2. Germline trimming cut 6 bases from V and 4 bases from J; bases unmatched to any gene: 19. CDR3 length: 21 amino acids. CDR3 sequence reads: CASSPAGPETSGRAFTGELFF. The CDR3 region has the DNA TGTGCCAGCAGCCCGGCTGGGCCCGAGACTAGCGGGAGGGCCTTCACCGGGGAGCTGTTTTTT.

This clonotype came up many times. The rearrangement links TRBV6-2 or TRBV6-3 to TRBJ1-1; the D gene is possibly TRBD1 (5 bases). The CDR3 runs to 13 residues. Trimming removed 3 bases at V and 5 bases at J, with 10 bases between. Germline V gene lookup returns CDR1 MNHEY and CDR2 SVGEGT. The CDR3 coding sequence is TGTGCCAGCAGTTATTTTGGGGGGACTGAAGCTTTCTTT. This encodes CASSYFGGTEAFF.

This clonotype was found many times. The V call is TRBV5-1, the J call TRBJ2-1; D call uncertain. The germline CDR1 and CDR2 sequences are SGHRS and YFSETQ. The CDR3 has 16 amino acids. The V gene lost 0 bases and the J gene lost 0 bases, with 10 bases spanning the gap. CDR3: CASSLEGAYSYNEQFF. DNA of the CDR3: TGCGCCAGCAGCTTGGAGGGCGCCTACTCCTACAATGAGCAGTTCTTC.

In its sample, this clonotype was seen many times. The chain links TRBV10-3 to TRBJ2-5; D is perhaps TRBD1 or TRBD2 (5 bases each). The V gene's germline CDR1 is ENHRY and CDR2 SYGVKD. The CDR3 totals 14 residues. Trimming removed 0 bases from V and 4 bases from J, with 9 bases in between. Here the CDR3 reads CAISESEGTETQYF. In DNA, the CDR3 is TGTGCCATCAGTGAGTCTGAGGGGACAGAGACCCAGTACTTC.

This clonotype came up a few times. The chain is built from TRBV6-2 or TRBV6-3 and TRBJ2-2; 14 nucleotides align to TRBD2. Germline trimming cut 5 bases from V and 5 bases from J; bases unmatched to any gene: 7. CDR3 length: 17 residues. In germline, CDR1 is MNHEY, CDR2 SVGEGT. DNA for the CDR3: TGTGCCAGCAGTGGGGGGACTAGCGGGAGAGTTACCGGGGAGCTGTTTTTT. It encodes CASSGGTSGRVTGELFF.

Turning to this clonotype: At one end, the junction sequence differs from germline, possibly due to a read error. The rearrangement joins TRBV30 to TRBJ1-2; TRBD1 agrees at 7 bases. The germline gives CDR1 GTSNPN, CDR2 SVGIG (reference sequence). The CDR3 loop spans 15 amino acids. The CDR3 sequence: CAWSVTPGGNYGYAF. The CDR3 DNA sequence: TGTGCCTGGAGTGTAACCCCAGGGGGTAACTATGGCTACGCCTTC.

This clonotype occurred many times. This sequence joins TRBV20-1 and TRBJ2-5, with D perhaps matching TRBD2 (6 bases). Germline V gene data show CDR1 as DFQATT and CDR2 as SNEGSKA (reference sequence). Trimming removed 3 bases at V and 5 bases at J, with 10 bases between. This CDR3 comprises 12 residues. Here the CDR3 reads CSASGSEETQYF. The CDR3 DNA is TGCAGTGCTAGCGGGAGCGAGGAGACCCAGTACTTC.

The chain recombines TRBV11-2 with TRBJ2-2; D unresolved. V was shortened by 0 bases and J by 5 bases, with 13 bases between the two germline ends. The CDR3 is 16 residues long. Germline lookup yields CDR1 SGHAT and CDR2 FQNNGV. This chain's CDR3 is CASSLDRVASTGELFF. CDR3 in DNA: TGTGCCAGCAGCTTAGATAGGGTGGCCTCGACCGGGGAGCTGTTTTTT.

This clonotype was found many times. One end of the junction does not line up with germline, which may come from a read error. The chain uses TRBV12-3 or TRBV12-4 and TRBJ2-1, with a tentative D call TRBD2 (6 bases). The CDR3 is 15 amino acids. CDR3 DNA: TGTGCCAGCAGTGAGGAGGGCGTCATCTACCATGAGCAGTTCTTC. This encodes CASSEEGVIYHEQFF.

In its sample, this clonotype was seen many times. This chain joins TRBV6-2 or TRBV6-3 and TRBJ2-7, with TRBD2 as a possible D gene (5 bases). The CDR3 is 14 residues long. V shed 5 bases and J shed 5 bases, with 16 bases lying between them. Germline values: CDR1 MNHEY, CDR2 SVGEGT. The CDR3 region is CASSEARAGDEQYF. For the CDR3, the DNA is TGTGCCAGCAGTGAAGCTCGAGCCGGGGACGAGCAGTACTTC.

This chain uses TRBV19 with TRBJ2-7, with D possibly called TRBD1 or TRBD2 (5 bases each). The CDR3 length is 15 residues. The germline CDR1 and CDR2 sequences are LNHDA and SQIVND (reference sequence). Trimming removed 5 bases from V and 0 bases from J, with 14 bases in between. The CDR3 DNA reads TGTGCCAGTAGTTCCGGGGACGGAAGCTCCTACGAGCAGTACTTC. This codes for CASSSGDGSSYEQYF. Using reference TRBV19 and TRBJ2-7 for the parts outside the CDR3, the full variable domain is DGGITQSPKYLFRKEGQNVTLSCEQNLNHDAMYWYRQDPGQGLRLIYYSQIVNDFQKGDIAEGYSVSREKKESFPLTVTSAQKNPTAFYLCASSSGDGSSYEQYFGPGTRLTVT.

The CDR3 is CASSLGGHGTDTQYF. DNA of the CDR3: TGTGCCAGCAGCTTAGGAGGCCATGGCACAGATACGCAGTATTTT. The gene calls are TRBV7-9 and TRBJ2-3; D uncertain. The CDR3 totals 15 residues. Germline V gene lookup returns CDR1 SEHNR and CDR2 FQNEAQ (reference sequence). V was trimmed by 1 base and J by 1 base, leaving 9 bases between them.

V gene TRBV9 combines with J gene TRBJ2-1, with a weak D call TRBD2 (6 bases). The CDR3 spans 16 residues. CDR1 SGDLS and CDR2 YYNGEE come from the germline V gene. V was shortened by 5 bases and J by 3 bases, with 18 bases between the two germline ends. The CDR3 bases are TGTGCCAGCAGTGGGTCTAGCGCGCGTATCTACAATGAGCAGTTCTTC. Its protein is CASSGSSARIYNEQFF.

This chain uses TRBV12-5 with TRBJ1-5; D gene unclear. V lost 0 bases, J lost 0 bases, and 12 bases lay in between. Germline loops: CDR1 LGHNT, CDR2 FRNRAP. The CDR3 is made up of 17 amino acids. Here the CDR3 DNA reads TGTGCTAGTGGTTTGGTTGTTACCGGTTATAGCAATCAGCCCCAGCATTTT. Residues: CASGLVVTGYSNQPQHF.

V usage is TRBV30 and J usage is TRBJ2-1; 12 positions match TRBD2. The CDR3 has 15 residues. CDR1 and CDR2 (germline): GTSNPN, SVGIG (reference sequence). Germline trimming cut 5 bases from V and 4 bases from J; bases unmatched to any gene: 6. The DNA of the CDR3 is TGTGCCTGGGGTCTAGCGGGAGGGCGATACAATGAGCAGTTCTTC. Translating gives CAWGLAGGRYNEQFF.

The chain links TRBV20-1 to TRBJ1-2; D remains ambiguous. This CDR3 has 14 residues. From germline, CDR1 is DFQATT and CDR2 SNEGSKA (reference sequence). Trimming left V 2 bases short and J 0 bases short, with 10 bases between. As DNA, the CDR3 is TGCAGTGCTAGATTGGGAGAAACTAACTATGGCTACACCTTC. It specifies CSARLGETNYGYTF.

The chain's CDR3 is CASSVAGGHQETQYF. The CDR3, as DNA: TGTGCCAGCAGCGTAGCGGGGGGCCACCAAGAGACCCAGTACTTC. The gene calls are TRBV9 and TRBJ2-5; D is perhaps TRBD2 (7 bases). CDR1 is SGDLS and CDR2 is YYNGEE in the germline V gene. The CDR3 length is 15 residues. Trimming shortened V by 0 bases and J by 0 bases, and 9 bases separated the two germline ends.

DNA for the CDR3: TGTGCCAGCAGCCAAGAAACGGTTCCCTCCTACGAGCAGTACTTC. It encodes CASSQETVPSYEQYF. The genes are TRBV3-1 and TRBJ2-7; unclear D gene. Germline V CDR1 and CDR2: LGHDT, YNNKEL (reference sequence). The V gene lost 0 bases and the J gene lost 0 bases, with 9 bases spanning the gap. CDR3 length equals 15 residues.

This clonotype was observed at least ten times. One junction end disagrees with the germline gene, perhaps due to a read error. This sequence joins TRBV5-1 and TRBJ2-1, with D maybe TRBD2 (6 bases). The CDR3 length is 14 residues. CDR1 is SGHRS and CDR2 is YFSETQ in the germline V gene. For the CDR3, the DNA is TGTGCCAGCAGCTTACTCGGGGGTTACAATGAGCAGTTCTTC. Protein: CASSLLGGYNEQFF.

This clonotype was found a few times. The chain recombines TRBV3-1 with TRBJ2-1; weak D call: TRBD2 (6 bases). The length of the CDR3 is 12 residues. Looked up from germline, CDR1 is LGHDT and CDR2 is YNNKEL (reference sequence). The ends were cut back, 1 base at V and 10 bases at J, with 8 bases in the middle. The CDR3 nucleotides are TGTGCCAGCAGCCAAGCCGGACTAGAGCAGTTCTTC. As protein: CASSQAGLEQFF.

This clonotype was detected ten times or more. The gene calls are TRBV20-1 and TRBJ2-5; D gene unclear. This CDR3 has 10 residues. Germline CDR1 DFQATT, CDR2 SNEGSKA (reference sequence). V lost 6 bases and J lost 2, with 4 bases in between. The CDR3 protein is CSALQETQYF. CDR3 bases: TGCAGTGCATTACAAGAGACCCAGTACTTC.

Here the CDR3 reads CASTTGANVLTF. CDR3 DNA: TGTGCCAGTACCACTGGGGCCAACGTCCTGACTTTC. The genes are TRBV19 and TRBJ2-6; D call uncertain. Germline V lookup: CDR1 LNHDA, CDR2 SQIVND (reference sequence). V gave up 7 bases and J gave up 2 bases, with 3 bases separating them. The CDR3 extends over 12 amino acids.

This clonotype was seen at least ten times. The chain links TRBV24-1 to TRBJ2-1; a possible D gene is TRBD1 (6 bases). The CDR3 consists of 12 residues. Germline V gene sequence: CDR1 KGHDR, CDR2 SFDVKD. Trimming cost V 9 bases and J 9 bases, with 14 bases left between them. CDR3 bases: TGTGCCACCGATCAGGGGCTAGTTGAGCAGTTCTTC. Encoded protein: CATDQGLVEQFF.

The gene calls are TRBV18 and TRBJ2-3; D unresolved. V was trimmed by 2 bases and J by 0 bases, leaving 6 bases between them. This CDR3 has 14 amino acids. Germline V gene lookup returns CDR1 KGHSH and CDR2 LQKENI. In nucleotides, the CDR3 is TGTGCCAGCTCACCAGGTGTCAGCACAGATACGCAGTATTTT. Amino acids: CASSPGVSTDTQYF. The complete variable domain, with remaining parts taken from reference TRBV18 and TRBJ2-3, reads NAGVMQNPRHLVRRRGQEARLRCSPMKGHSHVYWYRQLPEEGLKFMVYLQKENIIDESGMPKERFSAEFPKEGPSILRIQQVVRGDSAAYFCASSPGVSTDTQYFGPGTRLTVL.

There are a few counts of this clonotype. V usage is TRBV15 and J usage is TRBJ2-5, with D possibly being TRBD1 or TRBD2 (5 bases each). Trimming pared 1 base from V and 9 bases from J, leaving 24 bases between. Germline V CDR1 and CDR2: LNHNV, YYDKDF (reference sequence). The CDR3 covers 17 residues. In DNA form, the CDR3 reads TGTGCCACCAGCAGAGGAGGGGCGCCAAGGGTTCCTATGGCCCAGTACTTC. Amino acids: CATSRGGAPRVPMAQYF.

This clonotype was seen repeatedly, ten times or more. The chain joins TRBV15 to TRBJ1-1, with D perhaps TRBD1 (5 bases). Germline V gene lookup returns CDR1 LNHNV and CDR2 YYDKDF (reference sequence). This CDR3 is 17 amino acids long. The V gene lost 5 bases and the J gene lost 0 bases, with 19 bases spanning the gap. CDR3 coding DNA: TGTGCCACCAGCCCCCAGGGAAGGAAAAAGATGAACACTGAAGCTTTCTTT. Translating gives CATSPQGRKKMNTEAFF.

This clonotype was detected once. This chain links TRBV11-2 with TRBJ1-4; 12 bases match TRBD1. The V gene end was trimmed by 5 bases and the J gene end by 7 bases; junction bases not matched to a gene: 5. The germline CDR1 and CDR2 sequences are SGHAT and FQNNGV. The CDR3 covers 15 residues. Here the CDR3 reads CASSPGQGASEKLFF. In nucleotides, the CDR3 is TGTGCCAGCAGCCCGGGACAGGGGGCGAGTGAAAAACTGTTTTTT.

The sample holds many counts of this clonotype. The V gene is TRBV7-9, the J gene TRBJ2-5, with a tentative D call TRBD2 (5 bases). CDR3 size: 14 residues. From germline, CDR1 is SEHNR and CDR2 FQNEAQ (reference sequence). V was cut by 6 bases and J by 2 bases, with 13 bases left in between. The CDR3 loop reads CASSSRREQETQYF. The DNA for the CDR3 is TGTGCCAGCAGTTCACGACGGGAACAAGAGACCCAGTACTTC.